This is a list of T cell receptor beta chains from one sample in a study of response to subunit inactivated influenza vaccine. TCRdb independently ran MiXCR on the RT-PCR reads; one entry per CDR3 protein. The repertoire holds about 480,000 distinct CDR3 sequences, with about 25% as singletons. The sequencing used CD4+ T cells sorted from PBMCs, collected less than 6 days after vaccination. The receptors shown here come from a middle-aged man who received an inactivated influenza vaccine. The CDR3 runs from the conserved cysteine through the conserved F or W. The D gene is left open where the match is weak. The size of a clone is reported for some rows only, either as once, few or many, or as a class for expanded clones.

cdr3_length: 12; j_call: TRBJ2-3; clone_size: few; d_call: -; v_call: TRBV15; cdr3_aa: CATSSRTDTQYF; cdr3_nt: TGTGCCACCAGCAGCCGTACAGATACGCAGTATTTT
cdr3_length: 16; j_call: TRBJ2-2; clone_size: -; d_call: TRBD1; v_call: TRBV9; cdr3_aa: CASSLWTGTNTGELFF; cdr3_nt: TGTGCCAGCAGCCTCTGGACAGGGACGAACACCGGGGAGCTGTTTTTT
cdr3_length: 15; j_call: TRBJ1-5; clone_size: -; d_call: -; v_call: TRBV12-3/TRBV12-4; cdr3_aa: CASSPGQYSNQPQHF; cdr3_nt: TGTGCCAGCAGTCCTGGACAGTATAGCAATCAGCCCCAGCATTTT
cdr3_length: 18; j_call: TRBJ2-6; clone_size: -; d_call: -; v_call: TRBV20-1; cdr3_aa: CSARDPLSPRAGANVLTF; cdr3_nt: TGCAGTGCTAGAGATCCCCTATCCCCCCGGGCTGGGGCCAACGTCCTGACTTTC
cdr3_length: 15; j_call: TRBJ1-6; clone_size: -; d_call: TRBD1; v_call: TRBV6-1; cdr3_aa: CASSETGVFNSPLHF; cdr3_nt: TGTGCCAGCAGTGAGACAGGGGTCTTCAATTCACCCCTCCACTTT
cdr3_length: 13; j_call: TRBJ2-1; clone_size: -; d_call: -; v_call: TRBV20-1; cdr3_aa: CSAPPSTGREQFF; cdr3_nt: TGCAGTGCTCCGCCCAGCACGGGTAGGGAGCAGTTCTTC
cdr3_length: 14; j_call: TRBJ2-2; clone_size: -; d_call: -; v_call: TRBV20-1; cdr3_aa: CSARDRARTGELFF; cdr3_nt: TGCAGTGCTAGAGATCGGGCCCGGACCGGGGAGCTGTTTTTT
cdr3_length: 16; j_call: TRBJ2-3; clone_size: -; d_call: -; v_call: TRBV7-8; cdr3_aa: CASSLMVAFIPDTQYF; cdr3_nt: TGTGCCAGCAGCTTAATGGTAGCATTTATCCCAGATACGCAGTATTTT
cdr3_length: 15; j_call: TRBJ2-3; clone_size: few; d_call: -; v_call: TRBV7-2; cdr3_aa: CASSLGLLGADTQYF; cdr3_nt: TGTGCCAGCAGCTTAGGCCTGTTGGGAGCAGATACGCAGTATTTT
cdr3_length: 14; j_call: TRBJ2-5; clone_size: -; d_call: TRBD2; v_call: TRBV20-1; cdr3_aa: CSASSAGIPETQYF; cdr3_nt: TGCAGTGCTAGTTCAGCGGGGATTCCGGAGACCCAGTACTTC
cdr3_length: 14; j_call: TRBJ2-7; clone_size: few; d_call: -; v_call: TRBV20-1; cdr3_aa: CSASHGVGSYEQYF; cdr3_nt: TGCAGTGCTAGTCACGGGGTAGGGTCCTACGAGCAGTACTTC
cdr3_length: 16; j_call: TRBJ1-1; clone_size: few; d_call: TRBD1; v_call: TRBV12-3/TRBV12-4; cdr3_aa: CASSPDPQGAGTEAFF; cdr3_nt: TGTGCCAGCAGTCCAGACCCTCAGGGGGCTGGCACTGAAGCTTTCTTT
cdr3_length: 14; j_call: TRBJ2-5; clone_size: -; d_call: -; v_call: TRBV30; cdr3_aa: CAWSVRGSGETQYF; cdr3_nt: TGTGCCTGGAGTGTACGTGGGAGCGGAGAGACCCAGTACTTC
cdr3_length: 15; j_call: TRBJ1-1; clone_size: -; d_call: TRBD1; v_call: TRBV5-5; cdr3_aa: CASDQGARLQSEAFF; cdr3_nt: TGTGCCAGCGACCAGGGGGCTCGATTGCAGTCTGAAGCTTTCTTT
cdr3_length: 11; j_call: TRBJ2-2; clone_size: few; d_call: -; v_call: TRBV11-2; cdr3_aa: CASTHTGELFF; cdr3_nt: TGTGCCAGCACCCACACCGGGGAGCTGTTTTTT
cdr3_length: 13; j_call: TRBJ2-7; clone_size: -; d_call: -; v_call: TRBV20-1; cdr3_aa: CSAETGSPYEQYF; cdr3_nt: TGCAGTGCGGAAACAGGGAGCCCCTACGAGCAGTACTTC
cdr3_length: 18; j_call: TRBJ2-7; clone_size: few; d_call: TRBD2; v_call: TRBV7-6; cdr3_aa: CASSLARSTKGGGPEQYF; cdr3_nt: TGTGCCAGCAGCTTAGCCCGGAGCACAAAGGGCGGGGGTCCCGAGCAGTACTTC
cdr3_length: 14; j_call: TRBJ1-3; clone_size: -; d_call: -; v_call: TRBV18; cdr3_aa: CASFTDSSGNTIYF; cdr3_nt: TGTGCCAGCTTTACGGACAGCTCTGGAAACACCATATATTTT
cdr3_length: 14; j_call: TRBJ2-3; clone_size: -; d_call: -; v_call: TRBV29-1; cdr3_aa: CSVEGGRSVGTQYF; cdr3_nt: TGCAGCGTTGAAGGGGGTCGCAGCGTAGGTACGCAGTATTTT
cdr3_length: 14; j_call: TRBJ1-2; clone_size: few; d_call: -; v_call: TRBV12-3/TRBV12-4; cdr3_aa: CASSSTGANYGYTF; cdr3_nt: TGTGCCAGCAGTTCGACGGGGGCAAACTATGGCTACACCTTC
cdr3_length: 13; j_call: TRBJ2-7; clone_size: -; d_call: -; v_call: TRBV14; cdr3_aa: CASSRALTYEQYF; cdr3_nt: TGTGCCAGCAGCCGTGCGTTGACCTACGAGCAGTACTTC
cdr3_length: 12; j_call: TRBJ2-7; clone_size: -; d_call: TRBD2; v_call: TRBV7-2; cdr3_aa: CASSWNDGRAYF; cdr3_nt: TGTGCCAGCAGCTGGAATGACGGGAGGGCGTACTTC
cdr3_length: 14; j_call: TRBJ2-7; clone_size: -; d_call: -; v_call: TRBV18; cdr3_aa: CASSSADGGYEQYF; cdr3_nt: TGTGCCAGCTCATCAGCCGATGGGGGCTACGAGCAGTACTTC
cdr3_length: 13; j_call: TRBJ2-7; clone_size: -; d_call: TRBD1; v_call: TRBV6-1; cdr3_aa: CASSERDSLEQYF; cdr3_nt: TGTGCCAGCAGTGAACGGGACAGTTTGGAGCAGTACTTC
cdr3_length: 13; j_call: TRBJ1-5; clone_size: many; d_call: -; v_call: TRBV12-3/TRBV12-4; cdr3_aa: CASSLNSNQPQHF; cdr3_nt: TGTGCCAGCAGTTTAAACAGCAATCAGCCCCAGCATTTT
cdr3_length: 13; j_call: TRBJ2-1; clone_size: -; d_call: -; v_call: TRBV6-2/TRBV6-3; cdr3_aa: CASSTLAGSEQFF; cdr3_nt: TGTGCCAGCAGCACCCTCGCCGGGAGTGAGCAGTTCTTC
cdr3_length: 14; j_call: TRBJ2-7; clone_size: few; d_call: TRBD1; v_call: TRBV9; cdr3_aa: CASSPRQGSYEQYF; cdr3_nt: TGTGCCAGCAGCCCCCGACAGGGCTCCTACGAGCAGTACTTC
cdr3_length: 14; j_call: TRBJ2-1; clone_size: few; d_call: TRBD1; v_call: TRBV9; cdr3_aa: CASSVAPTGVEQFF; cdr3_nt: TGTGCCAGCAGCGTAGCCCCCACAGGGGTTGAGCAGTTCTTC
cdr3_length: 13; j_call: TRBJ2-7; clone_size: -; d_call: -; v_call: TRBV20-1; cdr3_aa: CSASAPGSYEQYF; cdr3_nt: TGCAGTGCTAGTGCACCAGGCTCCTACGAGCAGTACTTC
cdr3_length: 16; j_call: TRBJ2-7; clone_size: -; d_call: -; v_call: TRBV2; cdr3_aa: CASSEAPLTSSYEQYF; cdr3_nt: TGTGCCAGCAGTGAAGCGCCCCTCACGAGCTCCTACGAGCAGTACTTC
cdr3_length: 13; j_call: TRBJ1-5; clone_size: few; d_call: -; v_call: TRBV29-1; cdr3_aa: CSVAQGLEQPQHF; cdr3_nt: TGCAGCGTGGCGCAGGGATTAGAGCAGCCCCAGCATTTT
cdr3_length: 13; j_call: TRBJ2-7; clone_size: few; d_call: -; v_call: TRBV24-1; cdr3_aa: CATSDAASYEQYF; cdr3_nt: TGTGCCACCAGTGACGCAGCCTCCTACGAGCAGTACTTC
cdr3_length: 11; j_call: TRBJ2-1; clone_size: -; d_call: TRBD1; v_call: TRBV5-1; cdr3_aa: CASSWGQQQFF; cdr3_nt: TGCGCCAGCAGCTGGGGACAGCAGCAGTTCTTC
cdr3_length: 16; j_call: TRBJ2-2; clone_size: -; d_call: TRBD1; v_call: TRBV2; cdr3_aa: CASSQLQGASTGELFF; cdr3_nt: TGTGCCAGCAGTCAACTACAGGGGGCGTCGACCGGGGAGCTGTTTTTT
cdr3_length: 15; j_call: TRBJ1-4; clone_size: few; d_call: -; v_call: TRBV15; cdr3_aa: CATSREGRWGEKLFF; cdr3_nt: TGTGCCACCAGCAGAGAAGGGCGATGGGGGGAAAAACTGTTTTTT
cdr3_length: 12; j_call: TRBJ2-1; clone_size: few; d_call: -; v_call: TRBV7-2; cdr3_aa: CASSPQRNEQFF; cdr3_nt: TGTGCCAGCAGCCCCCAGAGGAATGAGCAGTTCTTC
cdr3_length: 14; j_call: TRBJ2-1; clone_size: few; d_call: TRBD1; v_call: TRBV24-1; cdr3_aa: CATGDRGTYNEQFF; cdr3_nt: TGTGCCACCGGCGACAGGGGAACCTACAATGAGCAGTTCTTC
cdr3_length: 13; j_call: TRBJ2-6; clone_size: -; d_call: -; v_call: TRBV20-1; cdr3_aa: CSIKISGANVLTF; cdr3_nt: TGCAGCATTAAAATCTCTGGGGCCAACGTCCTGACTTTC
cdr3_length: 14; j_call: TRBJ1-1; clone_size: -; d_call: -; v_call: TRBV5-6; cdr3_aa: CASSLAVGNTEAFF; cdr3_nt: TGTGCCAGCAGCTTGGCCGTGGGGAACACTGAAGCTTTCTTT
cdr3_length: 15; j_call: TRBJ2-7; clone_size: -; d_call: -; v_call: TRBV11-2; cdr3_aa: CASRQTDNRAYEQYF; cdr3_nt: TGTGCCAGCAGACAAACGGACAACAGGGCCTACGAGCAGTACTTC
cdr3_length: 14; j_call: TRBJ2-1; clone_size: once; d_call: -; v_call: TRBV30; cdr3_aa: CAIARDLLNGEQFF; cdr3_nt: TGTGCAATCGCCCGGGACCTCCTCAATGGGGAGCAGTTCTTC
cdr3_length: 17; j_call: TRBJ2-7; clone_size: -; d_call: -; v_call: TRBV12-3/TRBV12-4; cdr3_aa: CASSFPSGDRSSYEQYF; cdr3_nt: TGTGCCAGCAGTTTCCCTAGCGGGGACAGGAGCTCCTACGAGCAGTACTTC
cdr3_length: 13; j_call: TRBJ1-2; clone_size: -; d_call: -; v_call: TRBV12-3/TRBV12-4; cdr3_aa: CASRRGGFYGYTF; cdr3_nt: TGTGCCAGCAGAAGAGGAGGGTTCTATGGCTACACCTTC
cdr3_length: 14; j_call: TRBJ1-1; clone_size: -; d_call: -; v_call: TRBV12-3/TRBV12-4; cdr3_aa: CASSLATGWTEAFF; cdr3_nt: TGTGCCAGCAGTTTAGCTACAGGGTGGACTGAAGCTTTCTTT
cdr3_length: 17; j_call: TRBJ2-7; clone_size: few; d_call: TRBD1; v_call: TRBV4-2; cdr3_aa: CASSQDSGGHSTYEQYF; cdr3_nt: TGTGCCAGCAGCCAAGATTCAGGGGGACATTCGACCTACGAGCAGTACTTC
cdr3_length: 13; j_call: TRBJ2-5; clone_size: -; d_call: -; v_call: TRBV3-1; cdr3_aa: CASSRPQLETQYF; cdr3_nt: TGTGCCAGCAGCCGCCCCCAGTTAGAGACCCAGTACTTC
cdr3_length: 14; j_call: TRBJ2-7; clone_size: -; d_call: -; v_call: TRBV30; cdr3_aa: CAWSPWTPTYEQYF; cdr3_nt: TGTGCCTGGAGTCCCTGGACACCAACCTACGAGCAGTACTTC
cdr3_length: 16; j_call: TRBJ1-3; clone_size: -; d_call: TRBD1; v_call: TRBV29-1; cdr3_aa: CSVEAGQGPTGNTIYF; cdr3_nt: TGCAGCGTTGAGGCCGGACAGGGCCCCACTGGAAACACCATATATTTT
cdr3_length: 15; j_call: TRBJ2-7; clone_size: few; d_call: -; v_call: TRBV4-2; cdr3_aa: CASSQDRMVSGEQYF; cdr3_nt: TGTGCCAGCAGCCAAGATCGAATGGTATCGGGCGAGCAGTACTTC
cdr3_length: 11; j_call: TRBJ2-2; clone_size: -; d_call: -; v_call: TRBV2; cdr3_aa: CASSVPGELFF; cdr3_nt: TGTGCCAGCAGTGTACCCGGGGAGCTGTTTTTT
cdr3_length: 15; j_call: TRBJ2-7; clone_size: few; d_call: -; v_call: TRBV25-1; cdr3_aa: CASSESGVKPYEQYF; cdr3_nt: TGTGCCAGCAGTGAATCCGGGGTAAAGCCCTACGAGCAGTACTTC
cdr3_length: 14; j_call: TRBJ2-1; clone_size: few; d_call: TRBD2; v_call: TRBV29-1; cdr3_aa: CSVGGGKTYNEQFF; cdr3_nt: TGCAGCGTTGGGGGAGGGAAGACCTACAATGAGCAGTTCTTC
cdr3_length: 16; j_call: TRBJ2-3; clone_size: -; d_call: -; v_call: TRBV20-1; cdr3_aa: CSARGSTESSTDTQYF; cdr3_nt: TGCAGTGCTAGAGGCTCAACAGAGTCTAGCACAGATACGCAGTATTTT
cdr3_length: 15; j_call: TRBJ1-6; clone_size: few; d_call: TRBD1; v_call: TRBV20-1; cdr3_aa: CSATTGDISNSPLHF; cdr3_nt: TGCAGTGCTACGACAGGGGATATATCGAATTCACCCCTCCACTTT
cdr3_length: 18; j_call: TRBJ2-6; clone_size: few; d_call: -; v_call: TRBV20-1; cdr3_aa: CSARDSLTDVAGANVLTF; cdr3_nt: TGCAGTGCTAGAGATAGCCTTACGGACGTAGCTGGGGCCAACGTCCTGACTTTC